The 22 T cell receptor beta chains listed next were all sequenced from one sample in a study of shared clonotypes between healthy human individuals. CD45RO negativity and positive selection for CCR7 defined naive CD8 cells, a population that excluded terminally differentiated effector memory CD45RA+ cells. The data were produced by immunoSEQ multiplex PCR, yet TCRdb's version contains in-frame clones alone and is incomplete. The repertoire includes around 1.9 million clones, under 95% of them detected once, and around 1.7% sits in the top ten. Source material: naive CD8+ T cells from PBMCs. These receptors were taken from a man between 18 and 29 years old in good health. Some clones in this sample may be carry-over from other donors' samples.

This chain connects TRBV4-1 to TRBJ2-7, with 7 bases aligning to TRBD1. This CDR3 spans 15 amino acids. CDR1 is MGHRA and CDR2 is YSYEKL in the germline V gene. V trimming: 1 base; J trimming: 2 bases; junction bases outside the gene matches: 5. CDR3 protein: CASSQGPGGTYEQYF. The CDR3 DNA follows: TGCGCCAGCAGCCAAGGGCCAGGGGGAACCTACGAGCAGTACTTC.

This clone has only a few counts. CDR3 protein: CASSYPGVEAFF. CDR3 sequence (DNA): TGTGCCAGCAGCTACCCTGGGGTTGAAGCTTTCTTT. V and J are TRBV7-9 and TRBJ1-1; the D is unclear. CDR1 is SEHNR and CDR2 is FQNEAQ in the germline V gene (reference sequence). Trimming stripped 4 bases from V and 7 bases from J, with 10 bases between. The CDR3 covers 12 residues.

CDR3 sequence reads: CASCAGTAIQETQYF. The DNA for the CDR3 is TGCGCCAGCTGTGCCGGGACAGCAATCCAAGAGACCCAGTACTTC. This rearrangement joins TRBV5-1 to TRBJ2-5, with TRBD1 identical over 7 bases. The CDR3 has 15 amino acids. With 7 bases clipped from V and 1 base from J, the junction kept 10 bases outside the gene matches. Germline V CDR1 and CDR2: SGHRS, YFSETQ.

The CDR3 protein is CASSLAPPGLAGEGEQFF. Here the CDR3 DNA reads TGCGCCAGCAGCTTGGCTCCTCCGGGACTAGCGGGAGAGGGTGAGCAGTTCTTC. The chain joins TRBV5-1 to TRBJ2-1; 14 bases map to TRBD2. The CDR3 consists of 18 residues. Germline CDR1 reads SGHRS; CDR2 reads YFSETQ. After removal of 0 bases from V and 9 bases from J, the junction contained 11 bases not matched to a gene.

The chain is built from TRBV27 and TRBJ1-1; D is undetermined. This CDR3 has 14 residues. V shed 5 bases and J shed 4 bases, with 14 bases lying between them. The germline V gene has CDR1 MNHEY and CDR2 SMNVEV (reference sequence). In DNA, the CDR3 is TGTGCCAGCAGTCCAACATCTACGGGCACTGAAGCTTTCTTT. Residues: CASSPTSTGTEAFF.

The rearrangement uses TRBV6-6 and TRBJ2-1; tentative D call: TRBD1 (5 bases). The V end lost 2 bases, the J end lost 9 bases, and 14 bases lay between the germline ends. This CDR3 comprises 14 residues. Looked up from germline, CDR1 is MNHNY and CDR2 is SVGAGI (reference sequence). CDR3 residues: CASSYAAGKGEQFF. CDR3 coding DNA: TGTGCCAGCAGTTACGCGGCAGGGAAAGGTGAGCAGTTCTTC.

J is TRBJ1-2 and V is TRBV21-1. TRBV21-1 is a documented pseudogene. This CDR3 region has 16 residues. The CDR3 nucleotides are TGTGCCAGCAGCACCTCCTCAGGACGGATGCTCTATGGCTACACCTTC. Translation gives CASSTSSGRMLYGYTF.

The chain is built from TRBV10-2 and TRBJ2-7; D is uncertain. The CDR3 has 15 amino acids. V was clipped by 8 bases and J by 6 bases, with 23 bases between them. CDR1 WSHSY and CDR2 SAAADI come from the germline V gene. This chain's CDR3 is CASVRVLVSESEQYF. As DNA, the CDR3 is TGCGCCAGCGTCCGAGTGCTAGTTTCAGAGTCCGAGCAGTACTTC.

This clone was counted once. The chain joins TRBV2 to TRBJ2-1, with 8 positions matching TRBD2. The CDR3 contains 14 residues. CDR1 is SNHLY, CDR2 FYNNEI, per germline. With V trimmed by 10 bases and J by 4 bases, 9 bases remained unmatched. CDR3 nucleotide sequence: TGTGCCACCGACTATAGCGGGACTTACAATGAGCAGTTCTTC. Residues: CATDYSGTYNEQFF. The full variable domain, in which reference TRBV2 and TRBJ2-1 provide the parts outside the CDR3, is EPEVTQTPSHQVTQMGQEVILRCVPISNHLYFYWYRQILGQKVEFLVSFYNNEISEKSEIFDDQFSVERPDGSNFTLKIRSTKLEDSAMYFCATDYSGTYNEQFFGPGTRLTVL.

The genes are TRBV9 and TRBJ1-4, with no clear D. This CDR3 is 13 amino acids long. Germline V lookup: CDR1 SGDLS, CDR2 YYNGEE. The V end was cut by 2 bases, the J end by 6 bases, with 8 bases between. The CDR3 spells CASSVSRDEKLFF. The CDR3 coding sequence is TGTGCCAGCAGCGTTTCGAGGGATGAAAAACTGTTTTTT.

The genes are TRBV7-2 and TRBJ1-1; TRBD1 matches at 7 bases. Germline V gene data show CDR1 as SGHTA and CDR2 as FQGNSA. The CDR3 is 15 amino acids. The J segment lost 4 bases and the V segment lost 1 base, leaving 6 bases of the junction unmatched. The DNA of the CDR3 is TGTGCCAGCAGCTTAGTGGCAGGGGGATCCACTGAAGCTTTCTTT. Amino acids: CASSLVAGGSTEAFF.

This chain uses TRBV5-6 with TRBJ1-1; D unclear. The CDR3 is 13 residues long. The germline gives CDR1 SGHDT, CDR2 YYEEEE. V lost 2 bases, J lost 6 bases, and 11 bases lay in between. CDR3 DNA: TGTGCCAGCAGCTTACTCCTTAATTCTGAAGCTTTCTTT. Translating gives CASSLLLNSEAFF.

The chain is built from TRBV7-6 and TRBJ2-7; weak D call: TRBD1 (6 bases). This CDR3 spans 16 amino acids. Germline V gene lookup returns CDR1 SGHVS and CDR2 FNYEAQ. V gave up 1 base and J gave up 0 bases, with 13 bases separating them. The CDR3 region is CASSLEITGSSYEQYF. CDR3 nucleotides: TGTGCCAGCAGCTTAGAAATCACAGGGAGCTCCTACGAGCAGTACTTC.

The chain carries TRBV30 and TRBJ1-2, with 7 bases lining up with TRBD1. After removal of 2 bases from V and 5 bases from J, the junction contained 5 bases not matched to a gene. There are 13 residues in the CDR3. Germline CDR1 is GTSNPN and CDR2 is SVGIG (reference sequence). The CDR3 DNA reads TGTGCCTGGAGTACAGGGGCCTCATATGGCTACACCTTC. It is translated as CAWSTGASYGYTF.

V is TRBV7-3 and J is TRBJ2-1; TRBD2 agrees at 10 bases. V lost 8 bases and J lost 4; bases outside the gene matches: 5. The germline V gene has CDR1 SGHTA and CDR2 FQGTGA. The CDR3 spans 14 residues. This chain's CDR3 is CASLGTSVYNEQFF. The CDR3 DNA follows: TGTGCCAGCCTGGGGACTAGCGTTTACAATGAGCAGTTCTTC.

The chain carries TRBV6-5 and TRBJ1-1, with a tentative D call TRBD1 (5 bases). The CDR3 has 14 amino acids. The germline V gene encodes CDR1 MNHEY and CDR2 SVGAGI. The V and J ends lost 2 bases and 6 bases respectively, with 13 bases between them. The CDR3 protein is CASSYGRRVAEAFF. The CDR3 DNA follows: TGTGCCAGCAGTTACGGGCGCAGGGTAGCTGAAGCTTTCTTT.

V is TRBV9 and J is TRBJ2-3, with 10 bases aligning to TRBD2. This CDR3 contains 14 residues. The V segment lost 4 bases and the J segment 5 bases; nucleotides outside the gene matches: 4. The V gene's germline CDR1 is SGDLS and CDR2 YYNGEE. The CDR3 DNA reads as TGTGCCAGCAGCCCTAGCGGGGGCATAGATACGCAGTATTTT. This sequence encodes CASSPSGGIDTQYF.

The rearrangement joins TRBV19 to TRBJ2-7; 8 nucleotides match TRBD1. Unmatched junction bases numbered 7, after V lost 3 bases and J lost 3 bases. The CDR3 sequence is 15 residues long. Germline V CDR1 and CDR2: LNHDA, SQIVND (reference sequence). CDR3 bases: TGTGCCAGTAGTATCGGAGACAGGGGCGACTACGAGCAGTACTTC. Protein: CASSIGDRGDYEQYF.

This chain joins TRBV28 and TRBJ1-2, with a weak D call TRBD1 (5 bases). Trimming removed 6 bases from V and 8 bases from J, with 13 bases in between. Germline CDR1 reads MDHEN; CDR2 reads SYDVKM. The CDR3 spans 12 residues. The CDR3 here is CASSTEGFGYTF. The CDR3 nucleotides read TGTGCCAGCAGCACCGAGGGGTTCGGCTACACCTTC.

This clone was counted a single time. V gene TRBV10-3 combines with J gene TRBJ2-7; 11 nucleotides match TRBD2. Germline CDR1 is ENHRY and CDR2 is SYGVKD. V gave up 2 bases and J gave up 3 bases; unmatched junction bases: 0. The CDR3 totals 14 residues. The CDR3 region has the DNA TGTGCCATCAGTGAGGGGACTAGCGGCTACGAGCAGTACTTC. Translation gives CAISEGTSGYEQYF.

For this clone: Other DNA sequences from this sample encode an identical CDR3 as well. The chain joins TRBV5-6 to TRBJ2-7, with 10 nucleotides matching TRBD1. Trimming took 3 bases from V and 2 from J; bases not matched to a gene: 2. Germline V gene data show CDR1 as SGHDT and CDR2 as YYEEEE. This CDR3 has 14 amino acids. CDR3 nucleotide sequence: TGTGCCAGCAGCTCCGGGACAGGGGCCTACGAGCAGTACTTC. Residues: CASSSGTGAYEQYF.

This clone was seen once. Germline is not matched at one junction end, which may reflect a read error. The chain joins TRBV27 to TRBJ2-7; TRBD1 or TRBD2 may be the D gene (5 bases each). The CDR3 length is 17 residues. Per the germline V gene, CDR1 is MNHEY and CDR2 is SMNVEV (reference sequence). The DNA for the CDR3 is TGTGCCAGCAGCTTATCGGTCCCGGGACGGGTAGCCTACGAGCAGTACTTC. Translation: CASSLSVPGRVAYEQYF.